The 2 T cell receptor beta chains presented below share a single source sample, sequenced in a study of beta chain features in type 1 diabetes. Reverse transcribing all isolated RNA meant expressed TCRB transcripts were sequenced. Profiled with immunoSEQ multiplex PCR; TCRdb holds only in-frame clones, not every one. The sample lists 300,000 to 350,000 clones, around 19% seen once, with 0.035% to 0.055% in the top ten. Sequencing was carried out using naive CD4+ T cells from blood. Receptors were obtained from a woman between 18 and 29 years old in good health.

This clone was counted a few times. This chain connects TRBV6-5 to TRBJ2-1; 7 bases are a match to TRBD1. From germline, CDR1 is MNHEY and CDR2 SVGAGI. The CDR3 covers 12 residues. V trimming: 6 bases; J trimming: 6 bases; junction bases outside the gene matches: 2. The chain's CDR3 is CASSYRGNEQFF. CDR3 coding DNA: TGTGCCAGCAGCTACAGGGGCAATGAGCAGTTCTTC.

This clone has more than one count but fewer than ten. The CDR3 DNA sequence: TGTGCCAGCAGCCTCGGGGACAGAGAAGGGACCCAGTACTTC. This sequence encodes CASSLGDREGTQYF. The rearrangement joins TRBV7-9 to TRBJ2-5, with 7 bases matching TRBD1. V gave up 5 bases and J gave up 7 bases; unmatched junction bases: 10. CDR1 and CDR2 (germline): SEHNR, FQNEAQ (reference sequence). CDR3 length equals 14 residues.